The entry below gives a single T cell receptor beta chain sequence along with its context. The CDR3 is 12 residues long. CDR1 and CDR2 from the germline V gene are GTSNPN and SVGIG (reference sequence). Deletions cut 5 bases from V and 2 bases from J, with 9 bases between. The entry originates in a study of blood T cell repertoires in COVID-19. Measured with immunoSEQ multiplex PCR; TCRdb has only the in-frame clones, and not every one. The sample has more than 300,000 clones, around 83% seen once. Sequencing was carried out using PBMCs or T cells enriched from blood (not recorded which). V is TRBV30 and J is TRBJ1-2, with a possible D match to TRBD1 (6 bases). The TCR comes from a woman aged 45 to 65 who had recovered from COVID-19. The CDR3 loop is CAWGDKNYGYTF. The CDR3 DNA reads as TGTGCCTGGGGGGACAAGAACTATGGCTACACCTTC.